These 23 T cell receptor beta chains originate from one sample sequenced in a study of chemoradiotherapy in HPV16-positive cancers. Assay used: immunoSEQ multiplex PCR; TCRdb lists only in-frame clones, some missing. Among around 68,000 clones listed, about nine tenths were seen once. Sequencing was performed on blood, taken from a patient who underwent chemoradiotherapy. The receptors stem from a human donor with HPV-associated anogenital cancer.

This rearrangement joins TRBV5-1 to TRBJ1-1; TRBD1 is a possible D gene (6 bases). This CDR3 has 15 residues. From germline, CDR1 is SGHRS and CDR2 YFSETQ. With 0 bases removed from V and 5 bases from J, the gap between germline ends came to 14 bases. CDR3 in amino acids: CASSLVRGAQTEAFF. Here the CDR3 DNA reads TGCGCCAGCAGCTTGGTGCGGGGGGCGCAAACTGAAGCTTTCTTT.

This clone was picked up a small number of times. The gene calls are TRBV9 and TRBJ1-2; D unclear. Germline V CDR1 and CDR2: SGDLS, YYNGEE. Trimming cost V 0 bases and J 2 bases, with 8 bases left between them. This CDR3 contains 14 residues. DNA for the CDR3: TGTGCCAGCAGCGTAGCTGCAGAGAACTATGGCTACACCTTC. Protein product: CASSVAAENYGYTF.

The chain couples TRBV19 to TRBJ1-2; D gene ambiguous. This CDR3 spans 13 amino acids. CDR1 and CDR2 from the germline V gene are LNHDA and SQIVND (reference sequence). Trimming removed 3 bases from V and 4 bases from J, with 9 bases in between. CDR3 loop: CASSIDRFYGYTF. CDR3 sequence (DNA): TGTGCCAGTAGTATTGACCGTTTCTATGGCTACACCTTC.

The V and J genes are TRBV9 and TRBJ2-1; TRBD2 is a possible D gene (6 bases). The CDR3 runs to 15 residues. Trimming cost V 0 bases and J 4 bases, with 11 bases left between them. CDR1 is SGDLS and CDR2 is YYNGEE in the germline V gene. CDR3 amino acids: CASSVATGLYNEQFF. Here the CDR3 DNA reads TGTGCCAGCAGCGTAGCTACGGGACTTTACAATGAGCAGTTCTTC.

The chain joins TRBV4-1 to TRBJ2-1, with D perhaps matching TRBD1 (5 bases). Germline CDR1 reads MGHRA; CDR2 reads YSYEKL. The V gene lost 4 bases and the J gene lost 5 bases, with 12 bases spanning the gap. This CDR3 is 14 amino acids long. CDR3 in DNA: TGCGCCAGCAGCCGGGCCCAAGGGGACAATGAGCAGTTCTTC. This codes for CASSRAQGDNEQFF.

The V call is TRBV27, the J call TRBJ2-1, with D tentatively TRBD2 (5 bases). There are 17 residues in the CDR3. Trimming pared 6 bases from V and 0 bases from J, leaving 18 bases between. Germline CDR1 reads MNHEY; CDR2 reads SMNVEV (reference sequence). This CDR3 is CASRNLRVGGSYNEQFF. DNA of the CDR3: TGTGCCAGCAGGAACCTAAGAGTCGGAGGCTCCTACAATGAGCAGTTCTTC.

This clone was observed a single time. This chain joins TRBV5-1 and TRBJ2-5; D is ambiguous. CDR1 is SGHRS and CDR2 is YFSETQ in the germline V gene. The CDR3 sequence is 16 residues long. V was shortened by 2 bases and J by 5 bases, with 19 bases between the two germline ends. The CDR3 sequence: CASSLMYGDLRETQYF. CDR3 DNA sequence: TGCGCCAGCAGCTTAATGTACGGAGACCTCCGGGAGACCCAGTACTTC.

This clone was observed a single time. J is TRBJ1-5 and V is TRBV6-5; 11 positions agree with TRBD1. The CDR3 runs to 15 residues. Losses at the gene ends were 5 bases for V and 7 bases for J; bases not matched to a gene: 7. The germline gives CDR1 MNHEY, CDR2 SVGAGI. CDR3 in amino acids: CASSRDRGASQPQHF. CDR3 sequence (DNA): TGTGCCAGCAGTCGGGACAGGGGGGCGTCGCAGCCCCAGCATTTT.

The gene calls are TRBV5-6 and TRBJ2-5; 7 nucleotides align to TRBD1. The CDR3 has 13 amino acids. J lost 4 bases, V lost 5 bases, and 5 bases had no gene match. Looked up from germline, CDR1 is SGHDT and CDR2 is YYEEEE. CDR3 sequence reads: CASRAKGAETQYF. CDR3 in DNA: TGTGCCAGCAGAGCTAAGGGGGCAGAGACCCAGTACTTC. Combining the CDR3 with reference TRBV5-6 and TRBJ2-5 gives the whole variable domain DAGVTQSPTHLIKTRGQQVTLRCSPKSGHDTVSWYQQALGQGPQFIFQYYEEEERQRGNFPDRFSGHQFPNYSSELNVNALLLGDSALYLCASRAKGAETQYFGPGTRLLVL.

This chain connects TRBV29-1 to TRBJ2-7; 7 bases align to TRBD2. Germline V CDR1 and CDR2: SQVTM, ANQGSEA. V gave up 4 bases and J gave up 2 bases; unmatched junction bases: 8. The CDR3 has 14 residues. The CDR3 DNA reads as TGCAGCGTTGGGTTGGGGGGGATGGCCTACGAGCAGTACTTC. This encodes CSVGLGGMAYEQYF.

In this sample, this clone turned up once. The chain is built from TRBV27 and TRBJ1-3; perhaps TRBD1 as D (5 bases). The CDR3 totals 14 residues. Germline loops: CDR1 MNHEY, CDR2 SMNVEV (reference sequence). V lost 2 bases to trimming and J lost 4 bases, with 9 bases between them. The CDR3 here is CASSLRGFGNTIYF. The CDR3 DNA reads TGTGCCAGCAGTTTAAGGGGTTTCGGAAACACCATATATTTT.

V usage is TRBV4-2 and J usage is TRBJ2-1; 15 positions agree with TRBD2. Germline trimming cut 0 bases from V and 4 bases from J; bases unmatched to any gene: 13. The CDR3 is 21 amino acids. From germline, CDR1 is LGHNA and CDR2 YNFKEQ. The CDR3 protein is CASSQDPPRTSGGASYNEQFF. The DNA of the CDR3 is TGTGCCAGCAGCCAAGATCCACCCAGGACTAGCGGGGGGGCCTCTTACAATGAGCAGTTCTTC.

The chain joins TRBV2 to TRBJ2-2; 7 bases fit TRBD2. Per the germline V gene, CDR1 is SNHLY and CDR2 is FYNNEI. This CDR3 is 16 amino acids long. The V gene end was trimmed by 6 bases and the J gene end by 5 bases; junction bases not matched to a gene: 12. The CDR3 loop is CASRQTSGGRTGELFF. The CDR3 nucleotides read TGTGCCAGCAGGCAGACTTCTGGCGGGAGAACCGGGGAGCTGTTTTTT.

This clone came up a few times. The rearrangement uses TRBV6-5 and TRBJ2-7, with 9 bases aligning to TRBD1. With V trimmed by 2 bases and J by 2 bases, 4 bases remained unmatched. Germline CDR1 MNHEY, CDR2 SVGAGI. This CDR3 region has 15 residues. Here the CDR3 reads CASSYPGTGTYEQYF. Written as DNA, the CDR3 is TGTGCCAGCAGTTACCCCGGGACAGGGACCTACGAGCAGTACTTC.

The V gene is TRBV28, the J gene TRBJ1-2, with unresolved D. CDR3 size: 13 residues. V lost 2 bases and J 2 bases, leaving 6 bases between the germline ends. The V gene's germline CDR1 is MDHEN and CDR2 SYDVKM. The CDR3 region has the DNA TGTGCCAGCAGTTTAGCCAGAAACTATGGCTACACCTTC. Translated: CASSLARNYGYTF.

This sequence joins TRBV19 and TRBJ2-1, with 11 nucleotides matching TRBD1. V lost 3 bases, J lost 4 bases, and 5 bases stayed unmatched. Germline CDR1 LNHDA, CDR2 SQIVND (reference sequence). This CDR3 comprises 16 residues. The CDR3 DNA follows: TGTGCCAGTAGTATCCGAGGGACAGGGGGATACAATGAGCAGTTCTTC. As protein: CASSIRGTGGYNEQFF. Filled out from reference TRBV19 and TRBJ2-1, the complete variable domain reads DGGITQSPKYLFRKEGQNVTLSCEQNLNHDAMYWYRQDPGQGLRLIYYSQIVNDFQKGDIAEGYSVSREKKESFPLTVTSAQKNPTAFYLCASSIRGTGGYNEQFFGPGTRLTVL.

The chain employs TRBV5-6 and TRBJ1-1, with a tentative D call TRBD1 (5 bases). The CDR3 runs 16 residues. V dropped 4 bases and J dropped 2 bases, with 18 bases sitting between them. The germline CDR1 and CDR2 sequences are SGHDT and YYEEEE. CDR3: CASSPLGAGINTEAFF. The DNA of the CDR3 is TGTGCCAGCAGCCCCTTAGGGGCTGGGATAAACACTGAAGCTTTCTTT.

The rearrangement joins TRBV15 to TRBJ1-5; 7 bases fit TRBD1. CDR1 is LNHNV and CDR2 is YYDKDF in the germline V gene (reference sequence). J lost 0 bases, V lost 3 bases, and 5 bases had no gene match. The CDR3 has 16 amino acids. The CDR3 spells CATSREQGFSNQPQHF. CDR3 DNA: TGTGCCACCAGCAGGGAACAGGGGTTTAGCAATCAGCCCCAGCATTTT.

The V call is TRBV5-1, the J call TRBJ2-1; tentative D call: TRBD2 (6 bases). The CDR3 is made up of 15 amino acids. Trimming removed 4 bases from V and 6 bases from J, with 17 bases in between. Germline V gene data show CDR1 as SGHRS and CDR2 as YFSETQ. For the CDR3, the DNA is TGCGCCAGCAGCCAGCTTGCACTAGCAGGCAATGAGCAGTTCTTC. It encodes CASSQLALAGNEQFF.

The chain uses TRBV30 and TRBJ1-1; D is uncertain. The CDR3 is made up of 14 amino acids. Germline lookup yields CDR1 GTSNPN and CDR2 SVGIG (reference sequence). Between the trimmed V and J ends, which lost 0 bases and 5 bases, there was a span of 13 bases. The CDR3 DNA is TGTGCCTGGAGTGTAATAGGCAGAAAGACTGAAGCTTTCTTT. It is translated as CAWSVIGRKTEAFF.

The chain joins TRBV30 to TRBJ1-6; D is unclear. The V end lost 3 bases, the J end lost 3 bases, and 6 bases lay between the germline ends. Germline loops: CDR1 GTSNPN, CDR2 SVGIG (reference sequence). This CDR3 spans 13 amino acids. This CDR3 is CAWREDYNSPLHF. CDR3 nucleotides: TGTGCCTGGAGGGAGGACTATAATTCACCCCTCCACTTT.

The chain is built from TRBV7-2 and TRBJ1-5, with TRBD1 matching 12 bases. Germline V gene data show CDR1 as SGHTA and CDR2 as FQGNSA. J was trimmed by 7 bases and V by 5 bases; bases with no gene match: 6. This CDR3 comprises 15 residues. Here the CDR3 DNA reads TGTGCCAGCAGCGCCGGGACAGGGGGCGGACAGCCCCAGCATTTT. This codes for CASSAGTGGGQPQHF.

The chain joins TRBV28 to TRBJ2-7, with D uncertain. The CDR3 length is 15 residues. CDR1 is MDHEN, CDR2 SYDVKM, per germline. V lost 8 bases, J lost 5 bases, and 22 bases lay in between. The CDR3 nucleotides are TGTGCCAGCCTGGCCTCTCGGACCCCCTCGGACGAGCAGTACTTC. Its protein is CASLASRTPSDEQYF.